This note documents a single T cell receptor beta chain sequence. Germline-derived CDR1 and CDR2 are SGHTA and FQGNSA. After removal of 6 bases from V and 0 bases from J, the junction contained 6 bases not matched to a gene. This CDR3 spans 18 amino acids. RNA transcripts were the template for amplifying TCR beta CDR3 regions. The TCR CDR3 first-round RT-PCR relied on the HTBI primer set. MiXCR, run by TCRdb on the multiplex PCR reads, gives a single entry per CDR3 protein. The sample consists of 660,000 or so distinct CDR3 sequences, roughly 20% of them appearing once. These data belong to a study of T cells in Graves' hyperthyroidism and ophthalmopathy. In the study overall: Peripheral blood was collected at initial diagnosis, before any treatment.

J is TRBJ2-6 and V is TRBV7-2; 12 bases agree with TRBD2. The sequenced sample was blood. This receptor was taken from a young man with Graves' ophthalmopathy. CDR3 in amino acids: CASSSGLAGFSGANVLTF. CDR3 DNA: TGTGCCAGCAGTTCTGGACTAGCGGGGTTCTCTGGGGCCAACGTCCTGACTTTC.